This T cell receptor beta chain comes out of a study of T-cell memory formation after mild COVID-19 (dated by TCRdb to the early 2020s). Study-wide context: TCR sequence clusters from the two donors were largely donor specific. In a couple of donors, T-cell clones that expanded and contracted after mild COVID-19 were tracked by sequencing TCRalpha and TCRbeta repertoires over time. The cohort comprised two young, previously healthy adult volunteers, one female and one male.

Sequences MNHEY (CDR1) and SVGEGT (CDR2) are obtained from the germline V gene. The cysteine opens and the phenylalanine closes a CDR3 of 14 amino acids. The CDR3 DNA has 42 bases and is translated from base 1. V trim: 6 bases; J trim: 0 bases; unmatched bases: 4. The instrument given in TCRdb is Illumina NovaSeq 6000. Using 5'RACE with constant-segment primers, TCRalpha and TCRbeta cDNA libraries were constructed, with sample barcodes and unique molecular identifiers added in the process. Trizol reagent was used to extract RNA from every sample. Amplification of the libraries took two PCR steps, and the second step added a second sample barcode plus Illumina TruSeq adapters. Sequencing of the libraries was done on an Illumina NovaSeq, producing 2 x 150 bp paired-end reads. The original methods were these. With migec v1.2.7, reads were demultiplexed and then collapsed into UMI-guided consensus sequences. Using mixcr v2.1.11, UMI consensuses were aligned to TRA and TRB V and J templates and then assembled into clonotypes. A clonotype was counted as expanded or contracted only when both edgeR and NoisET called the clonotype significant, with the noise models trained on biological replicates. For edgeR calls, a false discovery rate-adjusted p below 0.01 and a log2 fold-change threshold of 1 were applied. As an exploratory analysis of dynamics, PCA with hierarchical clustering was applied to max-normalized trajectories of the 1000 most abundant clonotypes. Separately sequenced CD4+ and CD8+ repertoires were used to assign the CD4 or CD8 phenotype of responding clones. TCRdb reanalyzed the raw reads on its own, using fastp at Q25 for trimming and MiXCR for clone calling, and kept in-frame beta chains. A single entry per CDR3 protein holds the most common genes and DNA from its merged rows. TCRdb, rather than the study authors, made the V and J calls. Across this sample there are roughly 14,000 distinct CDR3 sequences, with over 20% seen only once. The ten largest clones take up 56% of the sample.

Ficoll-Paque density gradient centrifugation was the method used to isolate PBMCs. On this clonotype: Its antigen has not been determined. No quality values exist for individual bases; no much larger clone is one base distant.

What the work shows at the level of the full study, not this receptor alone: Some responding clones were found in pre-infection memory, which suggests that pre-existing cross-reactive memory T cells took part in the SARS-CoV-2 response. SARS-CoV-2 specificity of the second-wave clones peaking on day 37 was not confirmed. The study covered only a couple of mild cases, and larger cohorts including severe cases with pre-infection samples were considered necessary. From day 15 to 85, contracting clones showed balanced CD4/CD8 phenotypes, whereas a second wave of clones that expanded from day 15 to 37 leaned towards CD4+. Contracting CD4+ clones turned up mainly in the CM and EM memory subsets, whereas EMRA was where CD8+ clones were enriched.

The origin of this receptor is a man younger than 35 who had mild COVID-19 (a few samples of this study predate the infection). The sample titles of this study are shuffled in the database, so cell type and time point are left out; the donor was told from shared clones. Rearrangement joined TRBV6-2 or TRBV6-3 to TRBJ2-7; 8 bases in the junction line up with TRBD1. Sequencing input: PBMCs or a T cell subset sorted from them (not recorded which). The sequenced DNA: TGTGCCAGCAGCCCGGACAGGGCCTCCTACGAGCAGTACTTC. Its protein is CASSPDRASYEQYF.